This passage covers 7 T cell receptor beta chains from one sample sequenced in a study of Tregs in tolerant kidney transplant recipients. The table came from immunoSEQ multiplex PCR; TCRdb's copy has only in-frame clones and leaves some out. Altogether about 94,000 clones are present, more than 85% being singletons, with the ten largest covering 0.35% to 0.55%. Specimen: CD4+ T cells from blood, collected before the transplant. These receptor sequences come from a human donor who received a combined kidney and bone marrow transplant.

The chain carries TRBV5-4 and TRBJ1-2, with TRBD1 matching over 8 bases. Germline loops: CDR1 SGHNT, CDR2 YYREEE (reference sequence). CDR3 length equals 13 residues. Unmatched junction bases numbered 10, after V lost 7 bases and J lost 8 bases. In DNA form, the CDR3 reads TGTGCCAGCGGCCGGGACAGGCTAGGCGGCTACACCTTC. Its protein is CASGRDRLGGYTF.

The rearrangement joins TRBV5-4 to TRBJ1-3, with D perhaps matching TRBD1 (6 bases). The V and J ends lost 4 bases and 0 bases respectively, with 11 bases between them. The length of the CDR3 is 15 residues. Germline CDR1 is SGHNT and CDR2 is YYREEE (reference sequence). In DNA form, the CDR3 reads TGTGCCAGCAGCCTGGACAGTTACTCTGGAAACACCATATATTTT. This sequence encodes CASSLDSYSGNTIYF.

The rearrangement links TRBV29-1 to TRBJ1-1; no definite D call. CDR1 is SQVTM and CDR2 is ANQGSEA in the germline V gene. V lost 4 bases, J lost 6 bases, and 12 bases lay in between. There are 12 residues in the CDR3. CDR3 protein: CSVAQVSAEAFF. The CDR3 DNA reads as TGCAGCGTTGCGCAAGTCAGCGCTGAAGCTTTCTTT. Filled out from reference TRBV29-1 and TRBJ1-1, the complete variable domain reads SAVISQKPSRDICQRGTSLTIQCQVDSQVTMMFWYRQQPGQSLTLIATANQGSEATYESGFVIDKFPISRPNLTFSTLTVSNMSPEDSSIYLCSVAQVSAEAFFGQGTRLTVV.

The rearrangement links TRBV6-4 to TRBJ2-3; 8 bases are shared with TRBD2. With V trimmed by 8 bases and J by 9 bases, 19 bases remained unmatched. Germline V gives CDR1 MRHNA, CDR2 SNTAGT. CDR3 length equals 16 residues. CDR3 coding DNA: TGTGCCAGCCCGGGGGGGGAGCGCCACAACTGGGCGACGCAGTATTTT. This translates into CASPGGERHNWATQYF.

The chain couples TRBV30 to TRBJ2-7; D call uncertain. The CDR3 extends over 10 amino acids. Germline values: CDR1 GTSNPN, CDR2 SVGIG (reference sequence). The V end lost 5 bases, the J end lost 3 bases, and 5 bases lay between the germline ends. The CDR3 reads CAWGVYEQYF. The CDR3 DNA sequence: TGTGCCTGGGGAGTCTACGAGCAGTACTTC. Full variable domain (rest looked up from reference TRBV30 and TRBJ2-7): SQTIHQWPATLVQPVGSPLSLECTVEGTSNPNLYWYRQAAGRGLQLLFYSVGIGQISSEVPQNLSASRPQDRQFILSSKKLLLSDSGFYLCAWGVYEQYFGPGTRLTVT.

The V and J genes are TRBV19 and TRBJ1-2, with D uncertain. The CDR3 runs to 12 residues. Per the germline V gene, CDR1 is LNHDA and CDR2 is SQIVND (reference sequence). Trimming took 3 bases from V and 10 from J, leaving 12 bases between them. Here the CDR3 reads CASSIPEQSYTF. In nucleotides, the CDR3 is TGTGCCAGTAGTATTCCGGAACAGTCCTACACCTTC. Together with reference TRBV19 and TRBJ1-2, the CDR3 gives the full variable domain: DGGITQSPKYLFRKEGQNVTLSCEQNLNHDAMYWYRQDPGQGLRLIYYSQIVNDFQKGDIAEGYSVSREKKESFPLTVTSAQKNPTAFYLCASSIPEQSYTFGSGTRLTVV.

The chain joins TRBV6-6 to TRBJ1-2; a weak D match, TRBD1 (6 bases). CDR1 and CDR2 from the germline V gene are MNHNY and SVGAGI (reference sequence). Trimming pared 6 bases from V and 6 bases from J, leaving 20 bases between. The CDR3 contains 15 residues. The CDR3 DNA is TGTGCCAGCAGCCCCCCCCCGGGACACCTCAATGGCTACACCTTC. Amino acid sequence: CASSPPPGHLNGYTF.